One sample yielded the 6 T cell receptor beta chains listed below, sequenced in a study of cytomegalovirus exposure and HLA in healthy donors (dated by TCRdb to between 2016 and 2019). To prepare the library, the immunoSEQ multiplex PCR assay was applied. The multiplex PCR relied on a mix of 60 forward primers for TCR Vbeta segments and 13 reverse primers for TCR Jbeta segments. In its TCRdb copy, this immuneACCESS table keeps in-frame sequences only and misses some clones. Where compared with another copy, unresolved V genes explain less than half of these, and the others have no known cause. This sample gives about 150,000 clones in total; 79% of them show up just once. The ten largest clones capture 3.5% of the sample. Sequenced: PBMCs. The receptor source for this set is a human donor in good health.

A few counts support this clone. The J gene is TRBJ1-1, the V gene TRBV30; the D is unclear. V lost 1 base and J lost 8, with 14 bases in between. The CDR3 contains 13 residues. The germline gives CDR1 GTSNPN, CDR2 SVGIG (reference sequence). The CDR3 DNA reads TGTGCCTGGAGTGCCCCCTTAGGAGCAGAAGCTTTCTTT. Translating gives CAWSAPLGAEAFF.

The chain couples TRBV30 to TRBJ1-6; D uncertain. The CDR3 has 13 residues. The germline V and J ends were trimmed by 3 bases and 8 bases, with 11 bases remaining between them. From germline, CDR1 is GTSNPN and CDR2 SVGIG (reference sequence). The CDR3 reads CAWRGGDYSPLHF. CDR3 coding DNA: TGTGCCTGGAGGGGAGGTGACTATTCACCCCTCCACTTT. Drawing the rest from reference TRBV30 and TRBJ1-6, the complete variable domain is SQTIHQWPATLVQPVGSPLSLECTVEGTSNPNLYWYRQAAGRGLQLLFYSVGIGQISSEVPQNLSASRPQDRQFILSSKKLLLSDSGFYLCAWRGGDYSPLHFGNGTRLTVT.

To note about this clone: At one boundary the junction diverges from the germline segment, which might be a read error. This chain links TRBV6-1 with TRBJ1-2; 8 positions match TRBD1. Germline assignment: CDR1 MNHNS and CDR2 SASEGT. This CDR3 has 15 amino acids. CDR3 in amino acids: CASSERDRSIYGYPF. CDR3 coding DNA: TGTGCCAGCAGTGAAAGGGACAGGTCCATCTATGGCTACCCCTTC.

The rearrangement links TRBV29-1 to TRBJ2-1; D perhaps matches TRBD2 (5 bases). Germline V gives CDR1 SQVTM, CDR2 ANQGSEA. The V end was cut by 4 bases, the J end by 5 bases, with 12 bases between. The CDR3 is made up of 13 amino acids. The CDR3 DNA is TGCAGCGTTGCCGGACTCTTTAACAATGAGCAGTTCTTC. This encodes CSVAGLFNNEQFF.

This clone was seen more than once but under ten times. Other nucleotide sequences from this sample produce the same CDR3. J is TRBJ2-7 and V is TRBV6-5; TRBD2 matches 9 bases. CDR1 MNHEY and CDR2 SVGAGI come from the germline V gene. The V and J ends lost 5 bases and 4 bases, in that order; junction bases with no gene match: 3. This CDR3 spans 13 amino acids. In DNA form, the CDR3 reads TGTGCCAGCAGTCTAGCGGGGCCTTACGAGCAGTACTTC. It yields the protein CASSLAGPYEQYF.

The chain links TRBV5-1 to TRBJ2-3; 8 bases agree with TRBD2. CDR1 and CDR2 from the germline V gene are SGHRS and YFSETQ. CDR3 length: 16 residues. Trimming at V came to 0 bases and at J to 5 bases, leaving 8 bases not matched to a gene. CDR3 protein: CASSLGSGRAGDTQYF. DNA of the CDR3: TGCGCCAGCAGCTTGGGGTCCGGGAGGGCCGGAGATACGCAGTATTTT.